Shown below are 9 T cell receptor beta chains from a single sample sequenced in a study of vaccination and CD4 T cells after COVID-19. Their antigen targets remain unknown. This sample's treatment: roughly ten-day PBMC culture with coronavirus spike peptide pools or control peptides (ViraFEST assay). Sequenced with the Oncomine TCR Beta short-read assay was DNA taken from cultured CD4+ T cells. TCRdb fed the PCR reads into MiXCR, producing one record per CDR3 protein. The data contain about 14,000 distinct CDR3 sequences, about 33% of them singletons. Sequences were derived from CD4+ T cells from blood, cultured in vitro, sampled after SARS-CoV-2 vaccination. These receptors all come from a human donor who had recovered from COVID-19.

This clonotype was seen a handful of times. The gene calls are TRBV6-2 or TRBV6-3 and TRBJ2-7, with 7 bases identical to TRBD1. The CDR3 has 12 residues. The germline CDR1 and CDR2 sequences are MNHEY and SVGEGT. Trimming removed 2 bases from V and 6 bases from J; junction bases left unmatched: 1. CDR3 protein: CASSYRQGEQYF. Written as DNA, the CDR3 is TGTGCCAGCAGTTACCGACAGGGCGAGCAGTACTTC.

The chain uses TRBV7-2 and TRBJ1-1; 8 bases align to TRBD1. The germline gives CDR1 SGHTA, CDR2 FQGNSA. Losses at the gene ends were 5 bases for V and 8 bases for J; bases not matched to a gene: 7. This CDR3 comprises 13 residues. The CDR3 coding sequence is TGTGCCAGCAGCCCACAGGGGGAGTTAGAAGCTTTCTTT. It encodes CASSPQGELEAFF.

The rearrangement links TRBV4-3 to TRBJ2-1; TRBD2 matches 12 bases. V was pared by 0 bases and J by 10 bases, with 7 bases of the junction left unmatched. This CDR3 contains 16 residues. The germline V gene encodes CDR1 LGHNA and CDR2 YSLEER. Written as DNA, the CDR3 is TGCGCCAGCAGCCAAGAGAGTCGACTAGCGGGAGACGAGCAGTTCTTC. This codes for CASSQESRLAGDEQFF.

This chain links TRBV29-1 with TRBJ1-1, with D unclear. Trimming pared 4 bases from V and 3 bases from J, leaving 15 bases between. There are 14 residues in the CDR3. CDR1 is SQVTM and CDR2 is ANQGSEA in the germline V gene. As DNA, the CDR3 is TGCAGCGTTGGAACCCTGGGTGGGGACACTGAAGCTTTCTTT. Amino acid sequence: CSVGTLGGDTEAFF.

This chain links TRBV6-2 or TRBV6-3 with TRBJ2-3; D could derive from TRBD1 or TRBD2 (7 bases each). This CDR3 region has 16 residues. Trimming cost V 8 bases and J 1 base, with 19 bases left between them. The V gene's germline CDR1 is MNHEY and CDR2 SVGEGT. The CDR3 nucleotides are TGTGCCAGCCCCAGGGGGGGGGGTCGGGGCACAGATACGCAGTATTTT. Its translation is CASPRGGGRGTDTQYF.

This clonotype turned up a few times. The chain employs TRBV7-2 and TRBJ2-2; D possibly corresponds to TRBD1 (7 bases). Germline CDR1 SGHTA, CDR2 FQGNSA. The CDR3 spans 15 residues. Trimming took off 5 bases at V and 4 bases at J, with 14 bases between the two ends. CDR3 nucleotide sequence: TGTGCCAGCAGCATGCGGGACAGCTCCACCGGGGAGCTGTTTTTT. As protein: CASSMRDSSTGELFF.

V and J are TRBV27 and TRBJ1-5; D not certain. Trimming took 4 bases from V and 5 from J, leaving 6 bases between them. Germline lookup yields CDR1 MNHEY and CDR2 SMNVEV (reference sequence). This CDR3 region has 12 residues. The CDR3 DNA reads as TGTGCCAGCAGTTGGGCCCATCAGCCCCAGCATTTT. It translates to CASSWAHQPQHF.

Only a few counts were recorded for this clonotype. The CDR3 reads CASSRGSSYNEQFF. The CDR3 region has the DNA TGTGCCAGCAGCCGGGGGAGCTCCTACAATGAGCAGTTCTTC. The gene calls are TRBV27 and TRBJ2-1, with D perhaps TRBD2 (6 bases). The CDR3 sequence is 14 residues long. V lost 6 bases and J lost 0, with 9 bases in between. Germline CDR1 reads MNHEY; CDR2 reads SMNVEV (reference sequence).

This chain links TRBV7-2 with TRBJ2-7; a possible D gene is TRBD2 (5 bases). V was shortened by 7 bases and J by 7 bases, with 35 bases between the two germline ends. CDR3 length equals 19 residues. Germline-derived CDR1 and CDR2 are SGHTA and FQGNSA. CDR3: CASTNQTSMYLWPPGEQYF. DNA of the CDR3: TGTGCCAGCACCAACCAGACATCTATGTACCTCTGGCCCCCGGGGGAGCAGTACTTC.